Following are 24 T cell receptor beta chains from one sample sequenced in a study of regulatory T cells in long-lasting Graves disease. Described time point: persistent/refractory GD, antithyroid drugs over 5 years with positive TRAb. PBMCs were the source of the RNA used for TCR sequencing. The TCR beta library used iRepertoire HTBI primers with Arm-PCR amplification of CDR3. TCRdb itself ran the multiplex PCR reads through MiXCR, one entry per CDR3 protein. The profile shows under 500,000 distinct CDR3 sequences, less than 25% of them singletons. The source material was peripheral blood mononuclear cells (PBMCs), sampled when the disease was refractory, from a patient treated with antithyroid drugs. These receptors were taken from a female donor with Graves disease.

In its sample, this clonotype was seen a few times. This sequence joins TRBV6-2 or TRBV6-3 and TRBJ2-7; D assignment may be TRBD1 or TRBD2 (5 bases each). V was trimmed by 4 bases and J by 4 bases, leaving 23 bases between them. The CDR3 is 17 residues long. The germline V gene has CDR1 MNHEY and CDR2 SVGEGT. CDR3 in amino acids: CASSFKSGTPQGYEQYF. The CDR3, as DNA: TGTGCCAGCAGTTTCAAGTCCGGGACCCCCCAGGGTTACGAGCAGTACTTC.

This clonotype was detected many times. The chain couples TRBV2 to TRBJ2-5; 7 bases map to TRBD2. The CDR3 sequence is 14 residues long. Trimming at V came to 3 bases and at J to 3 bases, leaving 4 bases not matched to a gene. CDR1 and CDR2 (germline): SNHLY, FYNNEI. CDR3 DNA sequence: TGTGCCAGCAGTGACCCGGCGGGAGAAGAGACCCAGTACTTC. Translated, it gives CASSDPAGEETQYF.

The V call is TRBV5-1, the J call TRBJ2-1, with TRBD2 matching over 8 bases. V lost 2 bases and J lost 15; bases outside the gene matches: 7. Germline V CDR1 and CDR2: SGHRS, YFSETQ. The CDR3 runs to 12 residues. In nucleotides, the CDR3 is TGCGCCAGCAGCTTTACTAGCGGAGAGAGGTTCTTC. As protein: CASSFTSGERFF.

The chain couples TRBV5-4 to TRBJ2-5; D gene unclear. V was pared by 7 bases and J by 0 bases, with 19 bases between. Germline CDR1 and CDR2: SGHNT and YYREEE (reference sequence). This CDR3 is 16 amino acids long. The CDR3 sequence: CASGHAPWVYQETQYF. The DNA for the CDR3 is TGTGCCAGCGGCCATGCCCCTTGGGTGTACCAAGAGACCCAGTACTTC.

There are many counts of this clonotype. V is TRBV18 and J is TRBJ2-5, with 8 bases aligning to TRBD2. CDR1 KGHSH and CDR2 LQKENI come from the germline V gene. Trimming removed 8 bases from V and 4 bases from J; junction bases left unmatched: 9. The CDR3 is made up of 14 amino acids. The CDR3 protein is CASSPRGGGETQYF. The CDR3, as DNA: TGTGCCAGCAGTCCTCGGGGGGGAGGAGAGACCCAGTACTTC.

This clonotype was seen at least ten times. The chain uses TRBV27 and TRBJ1-5; D might be TRBD1 (6 bases). This CDR3 contains 15 residues. The germline gives CDR1 MNHEY, CDR2 SMNVEV (reference sequence). V was trimmed by 6 bases and J by 4 bases, leaving 16 bases between them. CDR3 sequence reads: CASSGPGTSNQPQHF. Written as DNA, the CDR3 is TGTGCCAGCAGCGGACCTGGGACATCTAATCAGCCCCAGCATTTT.

This clonotype has at least ten counts. CDR3 amino acids: CASTRGGQETQYF. The CDR3 nucleotides read TGTGCCAGCACCCGAGGGGGACAAGAGACCCAGTACTTC. The rearrangement joins TRBV28 to TRBJ2-5, with D perhaps matching TRBD1 (6 bases). Germline CDR1 reads MDHEN; CDR2 reads SYDVKM. The CDR3 is 13 residues long. Trimming stripped 7 bases from V and 2 bases from J, with 11 bases between.

This clonotype was picked up many times. In DNA, the CDR3 is TGTGCTAGTGGTTTCGGACCCGTCACTTCGCCGAGCTATGGCTACACCTTC. It translates to CASGFGPVTSPSYGYTF. The chain joins TRBV12-5 to TRBJ1-2; D ambiguous. The CDR3 is 17 residues long. Per the germline V gene, CDR1 is LGHNT and CDR2 is FRNRAP. Trimming stripped 3 bases from V and 4 bases from J, with 21 bases between.

This clonotype has ten or more counts. The genes are TRBV12-3 or TRBV12-4 and TRBJ2-5, with 8 nucleotides matching TRBD1. Germline trimming cut 1 base from V and 5 bases from J; bases unmatched to any gene: 6. This CDR3 is 15 amino acids long. The CDR3 DNA follows: TGTGCCAGCAGTTTAGTAGCAGGGGGCGGCGAGACCCAGTACTTC. Translation gives CASSLVAGGGETQYF.

V usage is TRBV19 and J usage is TRBJ2-7; 9 bases match TRBD2. Trimming cost V 1 base and J 3 bases; bases outside gene matches: 1. Germline-derived CDR1 and CDR2 are LNHDA and SQIVND (reference sequence). The CDR3 extends over 14 amino acids. The CDR3 loop reads CASSIGLAVYEQYF. CDR3 DNA sequence: TGTGCCAGTAGTATAGGACTAGCGGTCTACGAGCAGTACTTC.

Of note for this clonotype: A much larger clonotype is one base distant, so this may be a read error. This sequence joins TRBV6-2 or TRBV6-3 and TRBJ2-5, with 14 bases lining up with TRBD2. Germline CDR1 MNHEY, CDR2 SVGEGT. V trimming: 3 bases; J trimming: 9 bases; junction bases outside the gene matches: 24. This CDR3 has 21 amino acids. The CDR3 nucleotides read TGTGCCAGCAGTTATCCCATTCAACAACCGGGACTAGCGGGAGTGGAGGAGGCCCAGTACTTC. This sequence encodes CASSYPIQQPGLAGVEEAQYF.

J is TRBJ2-2 and V is TRBV20-1; D possibly corresponds to TRBD1 (6 bases). The V gene's germline CDR1 is DFQATT and CDR2 SNEGSKA (reference sequence). This CDR3 has 15 residues. Trimming cost V 0 bases and J 6 bases, with 14 bases left between them. The CDR3 bases are TGCAGTGCTAGAGATGGCCAGGGGCAACCCGGGGAGCTGTTTTTT. It yields the protein CSARDGQGQPGELFF.

The sample holds many counts of this clonotype. CDR3 bases: TGTGCCAGCAGCCCCTACAGGGTAGCCTACGAGCAGTACTTC. This codes for CASSPYRVAYEQYF. The chain recombines TRBV11-2 with TRBJ2-7, with D possibly matching TRBD1 (6 bases). V was trimmed by 5 bases and J by 2 bases, leaving 13 bases between them. The CDR3 sequence is 14 residues long. Germline values: CDR1 SGHAT, CDR2 FQNNGV.

This clonotype came up a few times. The DNA of the CDR3 is TGTGCCAGTAGTACTGGGGGCAGATTGATGGAAAACACCATATATTTT. This translates into CASSTGGRLMENTIYF. The chain combines TRBV19 with TRBJ1-3; the D gene is possibly TRBD1 (6 bases). The germline V gene encodes CDR1 LNHDA and CDR2 SQIVND (reference sequence). V was shortened by 4 bases and J by 6 bases, with 19 bases between the two germline ends. CDR3 length equals 16 residues.

The chain uses TRBV28 and TRBJ2-1; TRBD2 is a possible D gene (7 bases). Trimming left V 2 bases short and J 0 bases short, with 17 bases between. The CDR3 consists of 18 residues. Germline V gene data show CDR1 as MDHEN and CDR2 as SYDVKM. CDR3 DNA sequence: TGTGCCAGCAGTTTAGGTCGGGGGGCCTTACTCTCCTACAATGAGCAGTTCTTC. Translation gives CASSLGRGALLSYNEQFF.

This clonotype came up a few times. V is TRBV28 and J is TRBJ1-1, with 8 nucleotides matching TRBD1. The CDR3 sequence is 17 residues long. Germline V gene lookup returns CDR1 MDHEN and CDR2 SYDVKM. The V gene end was trimmed by 5 bases and the J gene end by 0 bases; junction bases not matched to a gene: 11. The CDR3 here is CASSQVAVQGVNTEAFF. CDR3 coding DNA: TGTGCCAGCAGTCAGGTGGCCGTACAGGGGGTGAACACTGAAGCTTTCTTT.

The chain is built from TRBV11-2 and TRBJ2-7, with unresolved D. Germline V gene lookup returns CDR1 SGHAT and CDR2 FQNNGV. The CDR3 sequence is 15 residues long. V was pared by 4 bases and J by 2 bases, with 15 bases between. DNA for the CDR3: TGTGCCAGCAGCTCCTACAAAGGAGCCACCTACGAGCAGTACTTC. It codes for CASSSYKGATYEQYF.

Notes on this clonotype: At one end, the junction sequence differs from germline, possibly due to a read error. The chain carries TRBV3-1 and TRBJ2-7, with TRBD1 matching over 7 bases. Germline V gene lookup returns CDR1 LGHDT and CDR2 YNNKEL (reference sequence). There are 14 residues in the CDR3. The CDR3 sequence: CASSLPGQSNEQCF. CDR3 bases: TGTGCCAGCAGCCTACCGGGACAGTCAAACGAGCAGTGCTTC.

This clonotype has just a few counts. The chain links TRBV27 to TRBJ2-7, with 12 nucleotides matching TRBD1. CDR3 size: 16 residues. V shed 5 bases and J 3 bases; nucleotides not matched to a gene: 8. Germline V lookup: CDR1 MNHEY, CDR2 SMNVEV (reference sequence). Here the CDR3 DNA reads TGTGCCAGCAGTCTTCCTGGGACAGGGGGCGGCTACGAGCAGTACTTC. Its protein product is CASSLPGTGGGYEQYF.

This clonotype was seen only a few times. CDR3 nucleotide sequence: TGTGCCAGCTCACCCAAGGCGACAGGGGGGTGGACTGAAGCTTTCTTT. It codes for CASSPKATGGWTEAFF. The V call is TRBV18, the J call TRBJ1-1; 9 bases match TRBD1. The CDR3 is 16 amino acids. After removal of 3 bases from V and 5 bases from J, the junction contained 10 bases not matched to a gene. From germline, CDR1 is KGHSH and CDR2 LQKENI.

The chain recombines TRBV10-1 with TRBJ1-2; D uncertain. V lost 4 bases, J lost 0 bases, and 9 bases lay in between. The CDR3 spans 14 residues. Germline V lookup: CDR1 WNHNN, CDR2 SYGVQD (reference sequence). The CDR3 protein is CASSGVTTNYGYTF. DNA of the CDR3: TGCGCCAGCAGTGGGGTGACAACTAACTATGGCTACACCTTC.

The CDR3 DNA sequence: TGTGCCAGCAGCCAATTTAGCGGGAGGTTTAACGGGGAGCTGTTTTTT. The encoded protein is CASSQFSGRFNGELFF. The chain carries TRBV3-1 and TRBJ2-2, with 10 bases identical to TRBD2. CDR3 size: 16 residues. The V segment lost 2 bases and the J segment 7 bases; nucleotides outside the gene matches: 7. Germline V lookup: CDR1 LGHDT, CDR2 YNNKEL (reference sequence).

The gene calls are TRBV11-1 and TRBJ2-1; the match to TRBD2 covers 11 bases. The CDR3 runs to 16 residues. Germline V gene lookup returns CDR1 SGHAT and CDR2 FQDESV (reference sequence). V lost 1 base and J lost 5; bases outside the gene matches: 4. The CDR3 is CASSLGLAGGDNEQFF. CDR3 bases: TGTGCCAGCAGCTTAGGTCTAGCGGGAGGCGACAATGAGCAGTTCTTC.

In this sample, this clonotype turned up many times. This chain joins TRBV28 and TRBJ1-4; D might be TRBD1 (6 bases). The ends were cut back, 5 bases at V and 15 bases at J, with 22 bases in the middle. Germline V lookup: CDR1 MDHEN, CDR2 SYDVKM. CDR3 length: 14 amino acids. The CDR3 protein is CASSQGPGSRGVFF. The CDR3 nucleotides are TGTGCCAGCAGTCAGGGGCCTGGCAGTAGAGGAGTGTTTTTT.